This T cell receptor beta chain emerged from a study of blood T cells in healthy people across ages. Primed by a sample-barcoded 5' primer and a J-beta primer mix, a second PCR proceeded for roughly 6 to 12 cycles. TCRdb itself ran the 5' RACE reads through MiXCR, one entry per CDR3 protein. The top ten hold more than 4% of the sample, which has some 1,500,000 distinct CDR3 sequences, 42% seen once. Trimming removed 11 bases from V and 5 bases from J; junction bases left unmatched: 12. This CDR3 has 15 residues. Germline values: CDR1 MNHNS, CDR2 SASEGT. This clonotype was sampled from a woman younger than 35 in good health. V usage is TRBV6-1 and J usage is TRBJ1-5; 10 bases fit TRBD1. The sequencing sample was made of blood. The CDR3 DNA follows: TGTGCCTCACGAGGGGACAGGGGTAGTTATCAGCCCCAGCATTTT. Its translation: CASRGDRGSYQPQHF.